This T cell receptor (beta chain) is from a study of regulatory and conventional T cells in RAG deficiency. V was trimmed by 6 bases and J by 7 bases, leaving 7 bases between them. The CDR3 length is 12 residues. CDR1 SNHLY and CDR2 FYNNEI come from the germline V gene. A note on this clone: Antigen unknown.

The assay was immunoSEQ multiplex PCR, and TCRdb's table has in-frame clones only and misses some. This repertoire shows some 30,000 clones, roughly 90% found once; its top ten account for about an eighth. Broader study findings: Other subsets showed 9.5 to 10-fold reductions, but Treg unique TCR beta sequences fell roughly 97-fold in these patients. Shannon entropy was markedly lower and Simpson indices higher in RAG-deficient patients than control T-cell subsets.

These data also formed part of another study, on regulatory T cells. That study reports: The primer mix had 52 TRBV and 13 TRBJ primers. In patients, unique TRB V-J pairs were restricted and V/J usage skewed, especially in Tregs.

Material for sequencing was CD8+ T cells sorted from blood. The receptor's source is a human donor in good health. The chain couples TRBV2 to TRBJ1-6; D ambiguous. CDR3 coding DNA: TGTGCCAGCAGAAACCTAAATTCACCCCTCCACTTT. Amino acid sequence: CASRNLNSPLHF.